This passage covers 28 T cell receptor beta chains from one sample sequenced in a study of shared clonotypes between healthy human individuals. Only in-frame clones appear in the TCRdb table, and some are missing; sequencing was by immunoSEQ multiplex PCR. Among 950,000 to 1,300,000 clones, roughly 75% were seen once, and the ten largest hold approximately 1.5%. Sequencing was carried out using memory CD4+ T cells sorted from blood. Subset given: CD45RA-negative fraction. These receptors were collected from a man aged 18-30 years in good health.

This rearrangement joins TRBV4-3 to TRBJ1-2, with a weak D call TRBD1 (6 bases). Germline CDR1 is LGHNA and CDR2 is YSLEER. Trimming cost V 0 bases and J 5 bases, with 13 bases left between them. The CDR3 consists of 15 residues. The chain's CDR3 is CASSQDPQGAYGYTF. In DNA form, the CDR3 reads TGCGCCAGCAGCCAAGATCCACAGGGAGCTTATGGCTACACCTTC.

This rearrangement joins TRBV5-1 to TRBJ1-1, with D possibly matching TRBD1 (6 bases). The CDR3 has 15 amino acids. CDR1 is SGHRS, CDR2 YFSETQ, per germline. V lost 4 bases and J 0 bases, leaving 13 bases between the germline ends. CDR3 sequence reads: CASSIGQSMNTEAFF. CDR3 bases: TGCGCCAGCAGCATAGGACAGAGCATGAACACTGAAGCTTTCTTT.

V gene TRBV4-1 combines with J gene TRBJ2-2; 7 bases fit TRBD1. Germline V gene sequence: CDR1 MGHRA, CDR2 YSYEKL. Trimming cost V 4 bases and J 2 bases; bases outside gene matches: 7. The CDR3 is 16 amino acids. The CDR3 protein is CASSPQGQLNTGELFF. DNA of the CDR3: TGCGCCAGCAGCCCTCAGGGACAGCTCAACACCGGGGAGCTGTTTTTT.

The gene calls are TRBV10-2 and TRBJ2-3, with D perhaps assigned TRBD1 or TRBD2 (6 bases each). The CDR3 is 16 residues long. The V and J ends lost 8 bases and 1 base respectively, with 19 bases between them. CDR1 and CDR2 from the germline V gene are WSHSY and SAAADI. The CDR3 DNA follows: TGCGCCAGCGCTTTCGGGGGCGGGGACCGCACAGATACGCAGTATTTT. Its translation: CASAFGGGDRTDTQYF.

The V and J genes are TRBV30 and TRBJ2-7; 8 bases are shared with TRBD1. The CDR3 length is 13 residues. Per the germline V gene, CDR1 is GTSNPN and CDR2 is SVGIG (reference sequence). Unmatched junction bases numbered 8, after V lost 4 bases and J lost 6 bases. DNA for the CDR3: TGTGCCTGGACAGGGGGCGTGGGGGTCGAGCAGTACTTC. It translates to CAWTGGVGVEQYF.

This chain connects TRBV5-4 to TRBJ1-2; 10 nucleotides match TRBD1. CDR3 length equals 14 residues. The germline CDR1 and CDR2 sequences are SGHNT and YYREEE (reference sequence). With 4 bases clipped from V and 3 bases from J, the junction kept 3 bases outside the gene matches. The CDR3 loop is CASSPGQGDYGYTF. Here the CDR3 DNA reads TGTGCCAGCAGCCCCGGACAGGGGGACTATGGCTACACCTTC.

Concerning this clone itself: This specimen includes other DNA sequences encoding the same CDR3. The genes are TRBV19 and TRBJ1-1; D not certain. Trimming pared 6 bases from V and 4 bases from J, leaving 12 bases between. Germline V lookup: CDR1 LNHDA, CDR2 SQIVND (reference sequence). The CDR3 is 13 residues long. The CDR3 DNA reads TGTGCCAGTAGCCCAACGCGCGGCACTGAAGCTTTCTTT. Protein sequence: CASSPTRGTEAFF. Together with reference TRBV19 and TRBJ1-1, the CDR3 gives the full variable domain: DGGITQSPKYLFRKEGQNVTLSCEQNLNHDAMYWYRQDPGQGLRLIYYSQIVNDFQKGDIAEGYSVSREKKESFPLTVTSAQKNPTAFYLCASSPTRGTEAFFGQGTRLTVV.

The CDR3 loop reads CAWSSREGQETQYF. In nucleotides, the CDR3 is TGTGCCTGGAGTTCCCGAGAGGGGCAAGAGACCCAGTACTTC. V gene TRBV30 combines with J gene TRBJ2-5; D is tentatively TRBD1 or TRBD2 (5 bases each). The CDR3 totals 14 residues. V shed 2 bases and J shed 2 bases, with 12 bases lying between them. Looked up from germline, CDR1 is GTSNPN and CDR2 is SVGIG (reference sequence).

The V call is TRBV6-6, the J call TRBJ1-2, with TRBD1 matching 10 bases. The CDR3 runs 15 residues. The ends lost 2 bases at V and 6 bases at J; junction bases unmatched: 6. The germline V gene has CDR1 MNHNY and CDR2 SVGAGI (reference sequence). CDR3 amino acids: CASSYGTGVDHGYTF. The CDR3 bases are TGTGCCAGCAGTTACGGGACAGGGGTAGATCATGGCTACACCTTC.

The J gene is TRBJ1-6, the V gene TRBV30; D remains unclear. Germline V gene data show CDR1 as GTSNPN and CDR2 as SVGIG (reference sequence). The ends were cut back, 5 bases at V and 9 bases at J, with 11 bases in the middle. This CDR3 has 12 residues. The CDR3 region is CAWFRNGSPLHF. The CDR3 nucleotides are TGTGCCTGGTTCCGAAACGGTTCACCCCTCCACTTT.

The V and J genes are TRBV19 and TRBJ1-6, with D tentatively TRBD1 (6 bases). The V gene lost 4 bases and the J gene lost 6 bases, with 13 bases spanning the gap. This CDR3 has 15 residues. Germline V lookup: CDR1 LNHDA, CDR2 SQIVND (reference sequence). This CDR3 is CASSTGTYVNSPLHF. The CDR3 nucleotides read TGTGCCAGTAGTACAGGGACATACGTTAATTCACCCCTCCACTTT.

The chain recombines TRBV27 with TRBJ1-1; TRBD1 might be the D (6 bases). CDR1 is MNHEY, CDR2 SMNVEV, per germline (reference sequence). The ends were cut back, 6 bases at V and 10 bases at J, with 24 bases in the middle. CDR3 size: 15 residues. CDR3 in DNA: TGTGCCAGCAGACCAATGGGGGGCGCGGGTAGGGTAGCTTTCTTT. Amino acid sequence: CASRPMGGAGRVAFF.

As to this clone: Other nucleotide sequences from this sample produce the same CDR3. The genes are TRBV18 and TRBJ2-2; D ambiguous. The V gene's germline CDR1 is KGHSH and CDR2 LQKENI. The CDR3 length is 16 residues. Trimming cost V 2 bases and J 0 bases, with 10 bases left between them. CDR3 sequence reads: CASSPSQRTNTGELFF. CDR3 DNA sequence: TGTGCCAGCTCACCATCCCAGAGAACGAACACCGGGGAGCTGTTTTTT.

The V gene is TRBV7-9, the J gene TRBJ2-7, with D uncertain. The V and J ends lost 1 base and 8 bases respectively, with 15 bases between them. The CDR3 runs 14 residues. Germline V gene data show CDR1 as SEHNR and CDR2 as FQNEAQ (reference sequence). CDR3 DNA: TGTGCCAGCAGCTTAGACCCCCAATCTACGCAGCAGTACTTC. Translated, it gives CASSLDPQSTQQYF. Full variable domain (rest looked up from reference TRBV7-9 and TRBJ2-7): DTGVSQNPRHKITKRGQNVTFRCDPISEHNRLYWYRQTLGQGPEFLTYFQNEAQLEKSRLLSDRFSAERPKGSFSTLEIQRTEQGDSAMYLCASSLDPQSTQQYFGPGTRLTVT.

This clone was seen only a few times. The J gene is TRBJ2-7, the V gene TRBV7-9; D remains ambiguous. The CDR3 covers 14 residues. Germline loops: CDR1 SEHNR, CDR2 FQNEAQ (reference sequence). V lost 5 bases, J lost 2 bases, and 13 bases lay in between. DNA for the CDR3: TGTGCCAGCAGCCCCCCACAACCTGCCTACGAGCAGTACTTC. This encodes CASSPPQPAYEQYF.

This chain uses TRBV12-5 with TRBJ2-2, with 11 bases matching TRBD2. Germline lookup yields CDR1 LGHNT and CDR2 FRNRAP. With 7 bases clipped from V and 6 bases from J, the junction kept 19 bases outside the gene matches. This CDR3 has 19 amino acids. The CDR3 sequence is CASAKGTSGPWVRAGELFF. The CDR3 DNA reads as TGTGCTAGTGCCAAGGGGACTAGCGGCCCCTGGGTTCGGGCCGGGGAGCTGTTTTTT.

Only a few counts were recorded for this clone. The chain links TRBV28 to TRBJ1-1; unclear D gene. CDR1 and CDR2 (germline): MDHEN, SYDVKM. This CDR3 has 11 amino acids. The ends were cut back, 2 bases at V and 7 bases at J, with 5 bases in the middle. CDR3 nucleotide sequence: TGTGCCAGCAGTTTAATCAGTGAAGCTTTCTTT. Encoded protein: CASSLISEAFF. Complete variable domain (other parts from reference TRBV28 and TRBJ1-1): DVKVTQSSRYLVKRTGEKVFLECVQDMDHENMFWYRQDPGLGLRLIYFSYDVKMKEKGDIPEGYSVSREKKERFSLILESASTNQTSMYLCASSLISEAFFGQGTRLTVV.

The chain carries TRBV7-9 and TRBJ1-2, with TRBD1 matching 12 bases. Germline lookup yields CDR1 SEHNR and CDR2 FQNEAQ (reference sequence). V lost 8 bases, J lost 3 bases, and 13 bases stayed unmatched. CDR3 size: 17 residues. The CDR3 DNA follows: TGTGCCAGCGACAATGAGGGACAGGGGGCCAGGTACTATGGCTACACCTTC. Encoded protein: CASDNEGQGARYYGYTF. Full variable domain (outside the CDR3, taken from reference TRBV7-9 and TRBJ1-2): DTGVSQNPRHKITKRGQNVTFRCDPISEHNRLYWYRQTLGQGPEFLTYFQNEAQLEKSRLLSDRFSAERPKGSFSTLEIQRTEQGDSAMYLCASDNEGQGARYYGYTFGSGTRLTVV.

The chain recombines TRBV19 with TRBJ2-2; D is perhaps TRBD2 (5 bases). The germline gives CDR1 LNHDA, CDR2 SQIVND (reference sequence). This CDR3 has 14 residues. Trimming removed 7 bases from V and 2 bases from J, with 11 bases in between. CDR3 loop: CASTTGYNTGELFF. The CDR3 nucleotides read TGTGCCAGTACGACGGGGTATAACACCGGGGAGCTGTTTTTT.

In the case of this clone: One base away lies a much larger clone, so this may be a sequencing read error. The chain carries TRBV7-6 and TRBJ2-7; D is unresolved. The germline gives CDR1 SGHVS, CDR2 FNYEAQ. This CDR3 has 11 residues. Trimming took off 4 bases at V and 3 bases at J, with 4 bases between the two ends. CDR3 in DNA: TGTGCCAGCAGCTCCGACTACGAGCAGTACTTC. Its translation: CASSSDYEQYF.

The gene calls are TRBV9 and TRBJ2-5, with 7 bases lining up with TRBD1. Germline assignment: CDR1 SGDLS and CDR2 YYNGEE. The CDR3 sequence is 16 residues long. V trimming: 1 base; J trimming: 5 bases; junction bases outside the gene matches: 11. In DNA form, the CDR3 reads TGTGCCAGCAGCGTATCGGCGACAGGGAGATGGGAGACCCAGTACTTC. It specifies CASSVSATGRWETQYF. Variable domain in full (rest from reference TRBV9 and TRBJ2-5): DSGVTQTPKHLITATGQRVTLRCSPRSGDLSVYWYQQSLDQGLQFLIQYYNGEERAKGNILERFSAQQFPDLHSELNLSSLELGDSALYFCASSVSATGRWETQYFGPGTRLLVL.

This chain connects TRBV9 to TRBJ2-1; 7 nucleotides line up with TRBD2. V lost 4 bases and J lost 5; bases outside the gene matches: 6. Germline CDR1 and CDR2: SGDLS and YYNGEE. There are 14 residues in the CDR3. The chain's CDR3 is CASSLKRDDNEQFF. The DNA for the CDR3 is TGTGCCAGCAGCCTAAAGCGGGATGACAATGAGCAGTTCTTC.

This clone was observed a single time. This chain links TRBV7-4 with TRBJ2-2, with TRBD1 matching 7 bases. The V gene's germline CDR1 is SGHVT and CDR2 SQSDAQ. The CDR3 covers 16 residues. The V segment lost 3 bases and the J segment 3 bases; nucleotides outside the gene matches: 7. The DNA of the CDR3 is TGTGCCAGCAGCTTTAAATGGCAGGGGGACACCGGGGAGCTGTTTTTT. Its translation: CASSFKWQGDTGELFF.

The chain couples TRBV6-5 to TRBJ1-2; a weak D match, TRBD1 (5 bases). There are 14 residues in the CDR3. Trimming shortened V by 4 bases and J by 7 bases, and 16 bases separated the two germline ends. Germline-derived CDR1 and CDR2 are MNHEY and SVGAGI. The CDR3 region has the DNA TGTGCCAGCAGTTCCCCGGGCAGGGTCGCTGGCTACACCTTC. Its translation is CASSSPGRVAGYTF.

For the CDR3, the DNA is TGTGCTAGTGGTTTGGCCCTACAGGCTACCTACGAGCAGTACTTC. This sequence encodes CASGLALQATYEQYF. The genes are TRBV12-5 and TRBJ2-7; perhaps TRBD1 as D (5 bases). The CDR3 extends over 15 amino acids. From germline, CDR1 is LGHNT and CDR2 FRNRAP. Trimming cost V 1 base and J 2 bases, with 12 bases left between them.

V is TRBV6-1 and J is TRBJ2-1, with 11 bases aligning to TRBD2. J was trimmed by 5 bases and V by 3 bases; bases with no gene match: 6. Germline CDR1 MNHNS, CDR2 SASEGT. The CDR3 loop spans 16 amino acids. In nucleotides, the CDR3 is TGTGCCAGCAGTGATGCCCTAGCGGGAGGCAACAATGAGCAGTTCTTC. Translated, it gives CASSDALAGGNNEQFF.

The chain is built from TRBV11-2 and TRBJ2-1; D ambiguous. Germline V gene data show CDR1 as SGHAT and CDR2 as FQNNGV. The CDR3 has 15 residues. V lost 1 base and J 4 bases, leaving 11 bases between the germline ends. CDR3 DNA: TGTGCCAGCAGCTTAGGGCAAACCGGGTACAATGAGCAGTTCTTC. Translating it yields CASSLGQTGYNEQFF.

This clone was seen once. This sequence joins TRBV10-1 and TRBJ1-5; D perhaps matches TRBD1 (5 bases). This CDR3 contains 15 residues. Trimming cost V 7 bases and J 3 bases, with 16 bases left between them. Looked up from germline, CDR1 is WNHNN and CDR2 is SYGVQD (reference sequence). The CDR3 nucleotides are TGCGCCAGCAATTTACTTAGACAGAACAATCAGCCCCAGCATTTT. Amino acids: CASNLLRQNNQPQHF.